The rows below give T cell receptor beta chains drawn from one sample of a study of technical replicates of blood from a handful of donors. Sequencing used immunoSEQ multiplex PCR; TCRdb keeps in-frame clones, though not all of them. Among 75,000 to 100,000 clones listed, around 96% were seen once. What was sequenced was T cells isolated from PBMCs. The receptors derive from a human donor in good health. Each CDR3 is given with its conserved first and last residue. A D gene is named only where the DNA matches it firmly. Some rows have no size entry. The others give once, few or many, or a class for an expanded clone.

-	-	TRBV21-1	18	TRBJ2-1	CASSLYSFGTEAYNEQFF	TGTGCCAGCAGCTTATACTCTTTTGGGACAGAAGCGTACAATGAGCAGTTCTTC
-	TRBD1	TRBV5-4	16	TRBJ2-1	CASSLDLTPLTGEQFF	TGTGCCAGCAGCTTGGACTTAACTCCCCTGACAGGGGAGCAGTTCTTC
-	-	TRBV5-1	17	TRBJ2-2	CASSPRVGRGNTGELFF	TGCGCCAGCAGCCCGAGGGTAGGGCGGGGTAACACCGGGGAGCTGTTTTTT
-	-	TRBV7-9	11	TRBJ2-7	CASSSGGEQYF	TGTGCCAGCAGCTCTGGGGGGGAGCAGTACTTC
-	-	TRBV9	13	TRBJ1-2	CASSVVSGSAYTF	TGTGCCAGCAGCGTAGTTAGCGGCAGTGCCTACACCTTC
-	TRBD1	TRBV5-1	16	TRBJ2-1	CASSSARTGGLNEQFF	TGCGCCAGCAGCTCGGCCCGGACAGGGGGCCTCAATGAGCAGTTCTTC
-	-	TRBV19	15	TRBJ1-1	CASSPLKETGTEAFF	TGTGCCAGTAGTCCCCTCAAAGAGACAGGCACTGAAGCTTTCTTT
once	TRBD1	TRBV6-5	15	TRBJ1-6	CASRRDRAMYSPLHF	TGTGCCAGCAGGCGGGACAGGGCTATGTATTCACCCCTCCACTTT
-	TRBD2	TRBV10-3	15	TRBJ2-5	CAISEGLAGIETQYF	TGTGCCATCAGTGAGGGGCTAGCGGGGATAGAGACCCAGTACTTC
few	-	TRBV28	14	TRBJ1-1	CASCLEREGREAFF	TGTGCCAGCTGCCTTGAGAGGGAAGGGAGGGAAGCTTTCTTT
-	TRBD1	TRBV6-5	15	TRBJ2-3	CASSYGDRDTDTQYF	TGTGCCAGCAGTTATGGTGACAGGGACACAGATACGCAGTATTTT
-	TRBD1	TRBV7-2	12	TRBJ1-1	CASSQPPGQAFF	TGTGCCAGCAGCCAACCCCCGGGACAGGCTTTCTTT
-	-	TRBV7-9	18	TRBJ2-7	CASSSSEKEVQIFYEQYF	TGTGCCAGCAGCTCGTCGGAGAAAGAAGTTCAAATCTTCTACGAGCAGTACTTC
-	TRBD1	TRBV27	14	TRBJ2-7	CASSSGQGFYEQYF	TGTGCCAGCAGTTCGGGACAGGGGTTCTACGAGCAGTACTTC
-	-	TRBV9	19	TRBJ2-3	CASSVDLSEDYIGTDTQYF	TGTGCCAGCAGCGTAGATCTGAGCGAGGATTATATTGGTACAGATACGCAGTATTTT
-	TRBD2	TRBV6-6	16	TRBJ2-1	CASSQRLAGVFGEQFF	TGTGCCAGCAGTCAGAGACTAGCGGGAGTCTTTGGTGAGCAGTTCTTC